The rows below give T cell receptor beta chains drawn from one sample of a study of CD8 T cells in ankylosing spondylitis. TCRdb fed the 5' RACE reads into MiXCR, producing one record per CDR3 protein. The sample has about 230,000 distinct CDR3 sequences, over 7% seen once. The sequenced sample consisted of blood, either unsorted or a sorted T cell fraction (not recorded which). These TCRs come from a female donor with ankylosing spondylitis or in good health (not recorded which). CDR3s include the opening cysteine and the closing phenylalanine or tryptophan. D genes are given only for firm matches. Rows give clone size only sometimes, using once, few, many, or a class for an expanded clone.

>TRBV29-1|.|many|TRBJ2-1
CSALGSSSYNEQFF
TGCAGCGCCCTCGGGAGCAGCTCCTACAATGAGCAGTTCTTC
>TRBV18|.|few|TRBJ2-6
CASSPGGGASGANVLTF
TGTGCCAGCTCACCAGGTGGGGGTGCCTCTGGGGCCAACGTCCTGACTTTC
>TRBV29-1|TRBD2|many|TRBJ2-5
CSVEEDSGAEYF
TGCAGCGTTGAAGAGGATAGCGGGGCCGAGTACTTC
>TRBV13|.|.|TRBJ1-1
CASSPELNTEAFF
TGTGCCAGCAGCCCTGAACTGAACACTGAAGCTTTCTTT
>TRBV7-2|.|many|TRBJ2-5
CASSLLGTQYF
TGTGCCAGCAGCTTATTGGGGACCCAGTACTTC
>TRBV20-1|.|.|TRBJ2-6
CSAPTWDSGANVLTF
TGCAGTGCTCCGACATGGGATTCTGGGGCCAACGTCCTGACTTTC
>TRBV6-5|TRBD1|many|TRBJ1-2
CASSYSRAGGQGYTF
TGTGCCAGCAGTTACTCGCGTGCAGGGGGCCAAGGCTACACCTTC
>TRBV5-1|.|many|TRBJ1-1
CASSLSRSTEAFF
TGCGCCAGCAGCTTAAGTCGGAGCACTGAAGCTTTCTTT
>TRBV20-1|TRBD2|many|TRBJ2-3
CCARDPLLAGVADTQYF
TGCTGTGCTAGAGATCCCCTTCTAGCGGGAGTGGCAGATACGCAGTATTTT
>TRBV28|.|many|TRBJ1-1
CASSLLRNTEAFF
TGTGCCAGCAGCCTTCTGCGGAACACTGAAGCTTTCTTT
>TRBV7-2|.|.|TRBJ2-7
CASSLGGAESYEQYF
TGTGCCAGCAGCTTAGGAGGGGCGGAGTCCTACGAGCAGTACTTC
>TRBV20-1|TRBD2|many|TRBJ2-5
CSARGGGRADRTQYF
TGCAGTGCTAGAGGTGGCGGGAGGGCCGATAGGACCCAGTACTTC
>TRBV12-3/TRBV12-4|.|many|TRBJ2-1
CASSFNRGTPQIF
TGTGCCAGCAGTTTCAATAGGGGGACGCCCCAGATCTTC
>TRBV14|.|many|TRBJ1-1
CASSQESGRRAFF
TGTGCCAGCAGCCAAGAATCAGGGAGGAGAGCTTTCTTT
>TRBV6-2/TRBV6-3|.|many|TRBJ2-7
CASVGPDSLPYEQYF
TGTGCCAGCGTCGGGCCGGACTCCCTTCCCTACGAGCAGTACTTC
>TRBV6-6|.|many|TRBJ1-1
CASGLAAEAFF
TGTGCCAGCGGACTGGCCGCCGAAGCTTTCTTT
>TRBV7-8|TRBD2|many|TRBJ2-1
CASSLGEAASGRVPREQFF
TGTGCCAGCAGCTTAGGAGAAGCTGCTAGCGGGAGGGTCCCAAGAGAGCAGTTCTTC
>TRBV5-1|.|many|TRBJ1-2
CASSLASTDGYYGYTF
TGCGCCAGCAGCTTGGCCTCGACAGACGGGTACTATGGCTACACCTTC
>TRBV2|TRBD2|.|TRBJ2-7
CASSPRTSGRRGEQYF
TGTGCCAGCAGTCCAAGGACTAGCGGGAGACGGGGCGAGCAGTACTTC
>TRBV20-1|.|few|TRBJ2-3
CSATLLSVDTQYF
TGCAGTGCTACACTTCTGTCGGTGGATACGCAGTATTTT
>TRBV24-1|.|many|TRBJ1-1
CATSEGAGNTEAFF
TGTGCCACCAGTGAAGGGGCGGGGAACACTGAAGCTTTCTTT
>TRBV28|.|many|TRBJ1-1
CASSLVSEHEAFF
TGTGCCAGCAGTTTGGTCTCAGAGCATGAAGCTTTCTTT
>TRBV12-3/TRBV12-4|.|many|TRBJ2-3
CASSSTRTRSTDTQYF
TGTGCCAGCAGTTCTACCCGGACTCGGAGCACAGATACGCAGTATTTT
>TRBV12-3/TRBV12-4|.|many|TRBJ2-2
CASSPGVTGELFF
TGTGCCAGCAGTCCTGGAGTGACCGGGGAGCTGTTTTTT
>TRBV7-2|TRBD2|few|TRBJ2-7
CAGSLPGLAYEQYF
TGTGCCGGCAGCCTGCCGGGACTAGCCTACGAGCAGTACTTC
>TRBV15|.|many|TRBJ2-3
CATSREEDTDTQYF
TGTGCCACCAGCAGGGAGGAGGACACAGATACGCAGTATTTT
>TRBV24-1|.|many|TRBJ2-5
CATRKPRQAETQYF
TGTGCCACCCGAAAACCGCGACAGGCGGAGACCCAGTACTTC
>TRBV24-1|TRBD2|.|TRBJ2-7
CATQAGTRNEQYF
TGTGCCACTCAAGCGGGAACTAGGAACGAGCAGTACTTC
>TRBV7-9|.|many|TRBJ2-3
CASSLGGGGGTDTQYF
TGTGCCAGCAGCTTAGGGGGCGGAGGAGGCACAGATACGCAGTATTTT
>TRBV19|.|many|TRBJ1-6
CASHRGTYNSPLHF
TGTGCCAGTCACCGCGGGACCTATAATTCACCCCTCCACTTT
>TRBV7-2|TRBD1|many|TRBJ2-3
CASSLGGQGTDTQYF
TGTGCCAGCAGCCTAGGGGGACAGGGGACAGATACGCAGTATTTT
>TRBV12-3/TRBV12-4|.|many|TRBJ1-5
CASSLVGHLNQPQHF
TGTGCCAGCAGTTTAGTCGGACACCTTAATCAGCCCCAGCATTTT
>TRBV15|TRBD2|many|TRBJ2-7
CATSSDRTSGSYEQYF
TGTGCCACCAGCTCAGACCGGACTAGCGGGAGCTACGAGCAGTACTTC
>TRBV19|TRBD2|many|TRBJ2-1
CASRELAGYNEQFF
TGTGCCAGCCGAGAACTAGCGGGGTACAATGAGCAGTTCTTC
>TRBV6-5|TRBD2|.|TRBJ2-2
CAGSYSTWGGAGGELFF
TGTGCCGGCAGTTACTCGACCTGGGGAGGGGCTGGGGGGGAGCTGTTTTTT
>TRBV18|TRBD2|many|TRBJ2-3
CASSSTDPPRLAGAIDTQYF
TGTGCCAGCTCATCAACAGACCCCCCAAGACTAGCGGGAGCGATAGATACGCAGTATTTT
>TRBV24-1|.|many|TRBJ2-3
CATSAYRTDTQYF
TGTGCCACCAGCGCTTACCGCACAGATACGCAGTATTTT
>TRBV11-2|.|few|TRBJ1-1
CASSLALGGSTEAFF
TGTGCCAGCAGCTTAGCTCTAGGGGGTAGCACTGAAGCTTTCTTT
>TRBV15|.|many|TRBJ1-2
CATSRAGGSNYGYTF
TGTGCCACCAGCAGAGCGGGGGGATCAAACTATGGCTACACCTTC
>TRBV3-1|.|.|TRBJ2-1
CASSPGLVVNEQFF
TGTGCCAGCAGCCCGGGACTGGTGGTCAATGAGCAGTTCTTC
>TRBV6-1|.|many|TRBJ2-1
CASHTGSPNEQFF
TGTGCCAGTCACACCGGGTCCCCCAATGAGCAGTTCTTC
>TRBV2|.|few|TRBJ1-1
CASRRHSGAFF
TGTGCCAGCAGAAGACACTCGGGAGCTTTCTTT
>TRBV12-3/TRBV12-4|.|few|TRBJ2-3
CASSLFRYEKDTQYF
TGTGCCAGCAGTTTGTTTCGATATGAGAAAGATACGCAGTATTTT
>TRBV18|.|few|TRBJ2-1
CASSPPTSRSLYNEQFF
TGTGCCAGCTCACCGCCTACTAGCCGTTCCCTATACAATGAGCAGTTCTTC
>TRBV4-3|.|.|TRBJ1-3
CASSQDPGPGNTIYF
TGCGCCAGCAGCCAAGATCCAGGGCCTGGAAACACCATATATTTT
>TRBV7-6|.|once|TRBJ2-5
CASSFVSGLETQYF
TGTGCCAGCAGTTTCGTTAGCGGTCTAGAGACCCAGTACTTC
>TRBV5-1|.|many|TRBJ2-1
CASGAQGSRIGQFF
TGCGCCAGCGGGGCACAGGGAAGTCGGATCGGGCAGTTCTTC
>TRBV5-1|.|many|TRBJ2-7
CASRGLAVNEQYF
TGCGCCAGCAGAGGACTGGCCGTGAACGAGCAGTACTTC
>TRBV7-2|.|many|TRBJ2-5
CASSLAGPGVETQYF
TGTGCCAGCAGCTTAGCAGGCCCAGGAGTGGAGACCCAGTACTTC
>TRBV7-2|.|.|TRBJ1-2
CASSFLWAYGYTF
TGTGCCAGCAGCTTCTTATGGGCCTATGGCTACACCTTC
>TRBV7-2|.|many|TRBJ2-1
CASSQNWNEQFF
TGTGCCAGCAGCCAGAACTGGAATGAGCAGTTCTTC
>TRBV5-5|TRBD1|many|TRBJ2-2
CASSLAGTGGTGELFF
TGTGCCAGCAGCTTGGCCGGGACAGGGGGCACCGGGGAGCTGTTTTTT
>TRBV7-9|.|.|TRBJ1-1
CASSLQQGAAFF
TGTGCCAGCAGCTTACAACAGGGAGCAGCTTTCTTT